A single sample is the source of the 7 T cell receptor beta chains below, sequenced in a study of blood T cell repertoires in COVID-19. The method was immunoSEQ multiplex PCR; TCRdb's version includes in-frame clones alone and lacks a portion of them. This table holds 70,000 to 95,000 clones, roughly 92% found once. The sequenced sample consisted of peripheral blood. The receptors come from a woman in her sixties with active COVID-19.

V and J are TRBV7-2 and TRBJ2-1, with 15 bases matching TRBD2. The length of the CDR3 is 16 residues. Germline V gives CDR1 SGHTA, CDR2 FQGNSA. V shed 4 bases, J shed 8 bases, and the junction held 6 bases outside the gene matches. CDR3 coding DNA: TGTGCCAGCAGCTCCCGGACTAGCGGGGGGGCCCATGAGCAGTTCTTC. Protein product: CASSSRTSGGAHEQFF.

The chain is built from TRBV3-1 (or the pseudogene TRBV3-2) and TRBJ2-5; TRBD1 is a possible D gene (6 bases). There are 15 residues in the CDR3. Germline assignment: CDR1 LGHDT and CDR2 YNNKEL (reference sequence). Trimming took off 4 bases at V and 5 bases at J, with 17 bases between the two ends. This CDR3 is CASSLATGGGETQYF. Here the CDR3 DNA reads TGTGCCAGCAGCCTGGCGACAGGAGGTGGGGAGACCCAGTACTTC.

The chain employs TRBV6-5 and TRBJ2-7; TRBD1 aligns across 7 bases. V lost 1 base, J lost 6 bases, and 9 bases stayed unmatched. Germline loops: CDR1 MNHEY, CDR2 SVGAGI. The CDR3 consists of 15 residues. DNA for the CDR3: TGTGCCAGCAGTTACTACTCTGGGGGACAGATCGAGCAGTACTTC. Its protein is CASSYYSGGQIEQYF.

This chain connects TRBV7-2 to TRBJ2-7, with 7 bases that match TRBD2. The CDR3 spans 16 residues. Unmatched junction bases numbered 6, after V lost 0 bases and J lost 1 base. Germline values: CDR1 SGHTA, CDR2 FQGNSA. The CDR3 sequence: CASSLAYGGGSYEQYF. CDR3 in DNA: TGTGCCAGCAGCTTAGCTTACGGCGGGGGATCCTACGAGCAGTACTTC.

The gene calls are TRBV3-1 (or the pseudogene TRBV3-2) and TRBJ2-1, with 10 nucleotides matching TRBD2. Germline trimming cut 4 bases from V and 2 bases from J; bases unmatched to any gene: 8. Germline loops: CDR1 LGHDT, CDR2 YNNKEL (reference sequence). This CDR3 comprises 17 residues. CDR3 sequence reads: CASSRRGAGGTYNEQFF. In DNA, the CDR3 is TGTGCCAGCAGCCGGCGTGGAGCGGGAGGGACCTACAATGAGCAGTTCTTC.

The rearrangement uses TRBV6-2 or TRBV6-3 and TRBJ2-5; 9 nucleotides line up with TRBD1. Losses at the gene ends were 4 bases for V and 6 bases for J; bases not matched to a gene: 3. The germline gives CDR1 MNHEY, CDR2 SVGEGT. The CDR3 is 13 amino acids. CDR3: CASSLGTGKTQYF. The CDR3 DNA reads TGTGCCAGCAGTTTGGGGACAGGGAAGACCCAGTACTTC.

The V call is TRBV4-1, the J call TRBJ2-3; 11 bases align to TRBD2. V shed 0 bases, J shed 2 bases, and the junction held 1 base outside the gene matches. Germline CDR1 and CDR2: MGHRA and YSYEKL. The CDR3 runs to 16 residues. The CDR3 nucleotides read TGCGCCAGCAGCCAAGAGGGACTAGCGGACACAGATACGCAGTATTTT. This encodes CASSQEGLADTDTQYF.